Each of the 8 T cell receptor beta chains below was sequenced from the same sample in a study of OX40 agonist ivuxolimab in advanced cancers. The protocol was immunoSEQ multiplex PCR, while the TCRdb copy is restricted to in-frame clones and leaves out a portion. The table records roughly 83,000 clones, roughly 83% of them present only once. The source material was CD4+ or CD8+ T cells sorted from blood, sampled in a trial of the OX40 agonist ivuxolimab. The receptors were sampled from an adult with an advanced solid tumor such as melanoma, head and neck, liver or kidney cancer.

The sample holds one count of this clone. The CDR3 spells CASSLNGGSSYNEQFF. CDR3 sequence (DNA): TGTGCCAGCAGCTTAAATGGCGGAAGCTCCTACAATGAGCAGTTCTTC. The gene calls are TRBV7-3 and TRBJ2-1, with D hard to call. The germline V gene has CDR1 SGHTA and CDR2 FQGTGA. V gave up 1 base and J gave up 0 bases, with 10 bases separating them. The CDR3 extends over 16 amino acids.

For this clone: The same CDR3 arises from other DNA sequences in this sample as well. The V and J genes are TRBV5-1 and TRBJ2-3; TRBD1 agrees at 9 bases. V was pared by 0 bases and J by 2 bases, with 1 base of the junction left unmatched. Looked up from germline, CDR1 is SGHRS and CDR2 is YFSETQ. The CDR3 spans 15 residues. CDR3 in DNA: TGCGCCAGCAGCTTGGGGGACAGGGCCACAGATACGCAGTATTTT. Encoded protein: CASSLGDRATDTQYF.

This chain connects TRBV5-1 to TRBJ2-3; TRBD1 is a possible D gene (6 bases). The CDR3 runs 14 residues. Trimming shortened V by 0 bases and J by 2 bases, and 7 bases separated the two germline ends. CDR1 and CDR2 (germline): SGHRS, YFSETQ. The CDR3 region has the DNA TGCGCCAGCAGCTTGGGACAGGCCACAGATACGCAGTATTTT. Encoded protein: CASSLGQATDTQYF. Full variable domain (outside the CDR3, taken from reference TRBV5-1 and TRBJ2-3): KAGVTQTPRYLIKTRGQQVTLSCSPISGHRSVSWYQQTPGQGLQFLFEYFSETQRNKGNFPGRFSGRQFSNSRSEMNVSTLELGDSALYLCASSLGQATDTQYFGPGTRLTVL.

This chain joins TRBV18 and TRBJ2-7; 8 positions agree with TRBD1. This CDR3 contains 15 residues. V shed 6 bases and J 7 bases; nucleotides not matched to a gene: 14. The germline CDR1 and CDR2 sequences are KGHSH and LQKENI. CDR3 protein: CASSLLDRGMGEQYF. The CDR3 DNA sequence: TGTGCCAGCTCCCTCCTCGACAGGGGTATGGGGGAGCAGTACTTC.

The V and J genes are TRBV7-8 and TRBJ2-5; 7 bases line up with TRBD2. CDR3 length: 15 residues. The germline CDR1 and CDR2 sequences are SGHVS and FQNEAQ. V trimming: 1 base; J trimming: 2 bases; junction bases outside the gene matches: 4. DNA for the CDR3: TGTGCCAGCAGCTTAGGACTAGCTGAACAAGAGACCCAGTACTTC. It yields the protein CASSLGLAEQETQYF.

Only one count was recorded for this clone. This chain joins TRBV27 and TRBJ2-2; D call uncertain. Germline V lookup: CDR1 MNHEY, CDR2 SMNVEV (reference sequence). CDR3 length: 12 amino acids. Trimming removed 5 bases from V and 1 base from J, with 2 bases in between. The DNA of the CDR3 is TGTGCCAGCAGTCAGAACACCGGGGAGCTGTTTTTT. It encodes CASSQNTGELFF.

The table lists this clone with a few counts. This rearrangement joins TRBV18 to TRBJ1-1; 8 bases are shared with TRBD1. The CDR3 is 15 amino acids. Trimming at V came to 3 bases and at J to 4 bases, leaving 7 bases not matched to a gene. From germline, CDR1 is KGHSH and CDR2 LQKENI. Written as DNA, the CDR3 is TGTGCCAGCTCACCCGGGACAGGAACTACCACTGAAGCTTTCTTT. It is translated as CASSPGTGTTTEAFF.

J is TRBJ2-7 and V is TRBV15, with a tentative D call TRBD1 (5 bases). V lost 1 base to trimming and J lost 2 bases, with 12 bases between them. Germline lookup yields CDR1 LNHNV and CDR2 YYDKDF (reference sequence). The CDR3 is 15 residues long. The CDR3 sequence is CATSRATGIAYEQYF. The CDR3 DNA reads TGTGCCACCAGCAGAGCAACAGGTATTGCCTACGAGCAGTACTTC.